The 32 T cell receptor beta chains below all came from one sample that was sequenced in a study of cytomegalovirus exposure and HLA in healthy donors. PCR was performed using 60 Vbeta and 13 Jbeta primers. Data came from immunoSEQ multiplex PCR; TCRdb stores just in-frame clones and leaves some out. The sample shows some 190,000 clones, approximately 88% of them seen only once. The sample consisted of PBMCs. The receptors were gathered from a boy younger than 10 in good health and CMV-seronegative.

The rearrangement joins TRBV9 to TRBJ1-2; 10 nucleotides line up with TRBD1. From germline, CDR1 is SGDLS and CDR2 YYNGEE. The CDR3 consists of 16 residues. Trimming at V came to 3 bases and at J to 6 bases, leaving 11 bases not matched to a gene. The CDR3 protein is CASSARSTGGADGYTF. CDR3 DNA sequence: TGTGCCAGCAGCGCAAGGTCGACAGGGGGCGCAGATGGCTACACCTTC.

V gene TRBV13 combines with J gene TRBJ1-1; 9 bases are a match to TRBD1. Germline CDR1 and CDR2: PRHDT and FYEKMQ (reference sequence). Unmatched junction bases numbered 9, after V lost 5 bases and J lost 5 bases. The CDR3 sequence is 15 residues long. CDR3 sequence: CASSADRGLWTEAFF. The CDR3 bases are TGTGCCAGCAGCGCGGACAGGGGCCTCTGGACTGAAGCTTTCTTT. Drawing the rest from reference TRBV13 and TRBJ1-1, the complete variable domain is AAGVIQSPRHLIKEKRETATLKCYPIPRHDTVYWYQQGPGQDPQFLISFYEKMQSDKGSIPDRFSAQQFSDYHSELNMSSLELGDSALYFCASSADRGLWTEAFFGQGTRLTVV.

V gene TRBV7-6 combines with J gene TRBJ2-3; D possibly corresponds to TRBD2 (6 bases). There are 16 residues in the CDR3. Germline V gene lookup returns CDR1 SGHVS and CDR2 FNYEAQ. With 3 bases removed from V and 3 bases from J, the gap between germline ends came to 16 bases. The CDR3 here is CASSLGGGGKTDTQYF. CDR3 nucleotide sequence: TGTGCCAGCAGCTTGGGGGGTGGGGGGAAGACAGATACGCAGTATTTT.

The chain joins TRBV19 to TRBJ1-5; 9 bases map to TRBD1. This CDR3 comprises 17 residues. Per germline, CDR1 LNHDA and CDR2 SQIVND (reference sequence). The V segment lost 2 bases and the J segment 2 bases; nucleotides outside the gene matches: 7. CDR3 loop: CASSINTGGAGNQPQHF. The CDR3 coding sequence is TGTGCCAGTAGTATAAATACAGGGGGCGCGGGCAATCAGCCCCAGCATTTT.

V is TRBV2 and J is TRBJ1-2; TRBD1 agrees at 8 bases. V was pared by 7 bases and J by 4 bases, with 8 bases of the junction left unmatched. Per the germline V gene, CDR1 is SNHLY and CDR2 is FYNNEI. The CDR3 length is 14 residues. The CDR3 region is CASTLSGGTYGYTF. The CDR3 DNA reads as TGTGCCAGCACGCTGTCAGGGGGCACCTATGGCTACACCTTC.

The chain couples TRBV7-9 to TRBJ2-7; TRBD2 matches 8 bases. This CDR3 is 15 amino acids long. Germline loops: CDR1 SEHNR, CDR2 FQNEAQ (reference sequence). Trimming cost V 2 bases and J 2 bases; bases outside gene matches: 5. Written as DNA, the CDR3 is TGTGCCAGCAGCTTAACAACTAGCGGAGCCTACGAGCAGTACTTC. Protein: CASSLTTSGAYEQYF. Full variable domain (rest looked up from reference TRBV7-9 and TRBJ2-7): DTGVSQNPRHKITKRGQNVTFRCDPISEHNRLYWYRQTLGQGPEFLTYFQNEAQLEKSRLLSDRFSAERPKGSFSTLEIQRTEQGDSAMYLCASSLTTSGAYEQYFGPGTRLTVT.

The rearrangement joins TRBV6-1 to TRBJ2-7; TRBD1 agrees at 9 bases. The CDR3 has 13 residues. After removal of 9 bases from V and 3 bases from J, the junction contained 6 bases not matched to a gene. CDR1 and CDR2 from the germline V gene are MNHNS and SASEGT. CDR3 loop: CARWDRESYEQYV. The DNA for the CDR3 is TGTGCCAGATGGGACAGGGAGAGCTACGAGCAGTACGTC.

The chain carries TRBV5-1 and TRBJ2-5; D may be TRBD1 (6 bases). The CDR3 loop spans 16 amino acids. The V end was cut by 3 bases, the J end by 1 base, with 16 bases between. Germline CDR1 and CDR2: SGHRS and YFSETQ. DNA for the CDR3: TGCGCCAGCAGCTCCGATCCTGACAGGACCCAAGAGACCCAGTACTTC. Protein: CASSSDPDRTQETQYF.

The gene calls are TRBV15 and TRBJ2-5, with 8 bases matching TRBD1. The CDR3 loop spans 14 amino acids. V lost 3 bases, J lost 3 bases, and 3 bases stayed unmatched. The V gene's germline CDR1 is LNHNV and CDR2 YYDKDF (reference sequence). CDR3 bases: TGTGCCACCAGCAGCGACAGGGGAGAAGAGACCCAGTACTTC. It yields the protein CATSSDRGEETQYF.

The CDR3 DNA reads TGTGCCAGCAGCTTAGATGTGTACCGGGAGACCCAGTACTTC. Its protein product is CASSLDVYRETQYF. The chain employs TRBV7-9 and TRBJ2-5; D remains unclear. V was cut by 1 base and J by 5 bases, with 11 bases left in between. This CDR3 has 14 amino acids. Looked up from germline, CDR1 is SEHNR and CDR2 is FQNEAQ (reference sequence).

The V and J genes are TRBV27 and TRBJ2-3; 7 bases align to TRBD2. The CDR3 loop spans 16 amino acids. V lost 6 bases to trimming and J lost 4 bases; unmatched junction nucleotides: 13. Germline CDR1 is MNHEY and CDR2 is SMNVEV (reference sequence). For the CDR3, the DNA is TGTGCCAGCAGCGTTTTCTGGGGAGGGGCGCCAGATACGCAGTATTTT. The encoded protein is CASSVFWGGAPDTQYF.

V usage is TRBV5-1 and J usage is TRBJ2-5; the D gene is possibly TRBD2 (5 bases). Germline CDR1 is SGHRS and CDR2 is YFSETQ. This CDR3 spans 12 amino acids. V lost 4 bases to trimming and J lost 7 bases, with 11 bases between them. CDR3 amino acids: CASSLGKGTQYF. CDR3 coding DNA: TGCGCCAGCAGCCTCGGGAAAGGGACCCAGTACTTC.

The V gene is TRBV7-9, the J gene TRBJ2-1, with 10 bases aligning to TRBD2. From germline, CDR1 is SEHNR and CDR2 FQNEAQ (reference sequence). This CDR3 comprises 17 residues. The V and J ends lost 5 bases and 0 bases, in that order; junction bases with no gene match: 7. The CDR3 protein is CASSPSASGSSYNEQFF. CDR3 DNA: TGTGCCAGCAGCCCAAGCGCTAGCGGGAGCTCCTACAATGAGCAGTTCTTC. The full variable domain, in which reference TRBV7-9 and TRBJ2-1 provide the parts outside the CDR3, is DTGVSQNPRHKITKRGQNVTFRCDPISEHNRLYWYRQTLGQGPEFLTYFQNEAQLEKSRLLSDRFSAERPKGSFSTLEIQRTEQGDSAMYLCASSPSASGSSYNEQFFGPGTRLTVL.

The count of this clone is one. The chain combines TRBV28 with TRBJ2-5; 7 bases are a match to TRBD1. This CDR3 is 14 amino acids long. Germline CDR1 MDHEN, CDR2 SYDVKM. The junction had 2 bases not matched to a gene; V was cut back by 3 bases and J by 1 base. CDR3 sequence (DNA): TGTGCCAGCAGTTTTTACAGGGGCCAAGAGACCCAGTACTTC. Translation gives CASSFYRGQETQYF.

The V gene is TRBV2, the J gene TRBJ1-2; tentatively, D is TRBD1 (6 bases). The V gene lost 5 bases and the J gene lost 8 bases, with 12 bases spanning the gap. Germline assignment: CDR1 SNHLY and CDR2 FYNNEI. The CDR3 totals 12 residues. Here the CDR3 DNA reads TGTGCCAGCAGTCCCACAGGGTCCGGCTACACCTTC. This codes for CASSPTGSGYTF.

The chain combines TRBV5-1 with TRBJ2-7; 7 bases agree with TRBD1. The CDR3 is made up of 12 amino acids. V shed 4 bases and J 6 bases; nucleotides not matched to a gene: 4. Germline V gene data show CDR1 as SGHRS and CDR2 as YFSETQ. The DNA of the CDR3 is TGCGCCAGCAGCCGAGGGGGCCGCGAGCAGTACTTC. Translating it yields CASSRGGREQYF.

The chain carries TRBV6-1 and TRBJ2-1; 7 bases are a match to TRBD2. After removal of 0 bases from V and 2 bases from J, the junction contained 4 bases not matched to a gene. The CDR3 extends over 16 amino acids. CDR1 and CDR2 (germline): MNHNS, SASEGT. Here the CDR3 reads CASSEATGRTYNEQFF. The CDR3 nucleotides are TGTGCCAGCAGTGAAGCGACCGGGAGGACCTACAATGAGCAGTTCTTC.

CDR3 sequence: CASSSSDSGANVLTF. The CDR3 bases are TGTGCCAGCAGCTCTAGCGATTCTGGGGCCAACGTCCTGACTTTC. The chain links TRBV7-8 to TRBJ2-6, with TRBD2 as a possible D gene (6 bases). Deletions cut 4 bases from V and 1 base from J, with 8 bases between. This CDR3 contains 15 residues. Germline assignment: CDR1 SGHVS and CDR2 FQNEAQ.

The V call is TRBV2, the J call TRBJ2-3, with 13 bases aligning to TRBD2. The CDR3 sequence is 16 residues long. The trim removed 7 bases at V and 3 bases at J, leaving 7 bases unmatched. Germline loops: CDR1 SNHLY, CDR2 FYNNEI. The CDR3 nucleotides read TGTGCCAGCACCGGACTAGCGGGAGTTGGGACAGATACGCAGTATTTT. This encodes CASTGLAGVGTDTQYF.

V and J are TRBV7-9 and TRBJ2-5; maybe TRBD2 (6 bases). This CDR3 has 16 amino acids. Per germline, CDR1 SEHNR and CDR2 FQNEAQ (reference sequence). Trimming pared 1 base from V and 0 bases from J, leaving 12 bases between. CDR3 coding DNA: TGTGCCAGCAGCTTAGTCGCGGGACCCTACCAAGAGACCCAGTACTTC. Translated, it gives CASSLVAGPYQETQYF.

This CDR3 is CASSRAPMNEQFF. CDR3 DNA: TGTGCCAGTAGTAGGGCTCCCATGAATGAGCAGTTCTTC. This chain joins TRBV19 and TRBJ2-1, with D uncertain. CDR1 and CDR2 (germline): LNHDA, SQIVND (reference sequence). The V end lost 4 bases, the J end lost 7 bases, and 11 bases lay between the germline ends. The CDR3 extends over 13 amino acids. The whole variable domain, remainder taken from reference TRBV19 and TRBJ2-1, is DGGITQSPKYLFRKEGQNVTLSCEQNLNHDAMYWYRQDPGQGLRLIYYSQIVNDFQKGDIAEGYSVSREKKESFPLTVTSAQKNPTAFYLCASSRAPMNEQFFGPGTRLTVL.

This clone was found a few times. This chain joins TRBV5-4 and TRBJ2-7, with D possibly being TRBD1 (5 bases). Germline V gene sequence: CDR1 SGHNT, CDR2 YYREEE (reference sequence). This CDR3 is 9 amino acids long. The CDR3 region is CASSLARTV. Written as DNA, the CDR3 is TGTGCCAGCAGCTTGGCCAGGACAGTC.

This clone was detected only once. This sequence joins TRBV2 and TRBJ2-1; D not resolved. The germline V gene has CDR1 SNHLY and CDR2 FYNNEI. The CDR3 has 14 residues. V was shortened by 3 bases and J by 8 bases, with 14 bases between the two germline ends. The CDR3 region has the DNA TGTGCCAGCAGTGAGAATGAGGAGATCGATGAGCAGTTCTTC. Its translation: CASSENEEIDEQFF.

This clone showed up just once. The chain uses TRBV5-4 and TRBJ2-1; 9 bases agree with TRBD2. The germline gives CDR1 SGHNT, CDR2 YYREEE (reference sequence). V gave up 4 bases and J gave up 7 bases; unmatched junction bases: 9. The CDR3 has 15 residues. The CDR3 is CASSPASSGRNEQFF. For the CDR3, the DNA is TGTGCCAGCAGCCCCGCATCGAGCGGGAGGAATGAGCAGTTCTTC.

This chain joins TRBV25-1 and TRBJ2-1, with a possible D match to TRBD2 (6 bases). Trimming removed 6 bases from V and 4 bases from J, with 22 bases in between. Germline V gives CDR1 MGHDK, CDR2 SYGVNS. The CDR3 covers 17 residues. CDR3 sequence: CASSLEAGGSLYNEQFF. Written as DNA, the CDR3 is TGTGCCAGCAGCCTAGAAGCGGGCGGATCCCTATACAATGAGCAGTTCTTC.

V usage is TRBV6-1 and J usage is TRBJ2-1, with TRBD2 matching 12 bases. The germline gives CDR1 MNHNS, CDR2 SASEGT. Losses at the gene ends were 3 bases for V and 7 bases for J; bases not matched to a gene: 7. The CDR3 sequence is 16 residues long. The CDR3 DNA reads as TGTGCCAGCAGTGATATGGGACTAGCGGGTGTTAATGAGCAGTTCTTC. This codes for CASSDMGLAGVNEQFF.

This chain joins TRBV19 and TRBJ1-4; D call uncertain. Per germline, CDR1 LNHDA and CDR2 SQIVND (reference sequence). The CDR3 is made up of 16 amino acids. The ends were cut back, 3 bases at V and 7 bases at J, with 18 bases in the middle. The CDR3 nucleotides read TGTGCCAGTAGTATGTCGTATTCGGGAAAGGGTGAAAAACTGTTTTTT. Translated, it gives CASSMSYSGKGEKLFF. The whole variable domain, filled in from reference TRBV19 and TRBJ1-4, reads DGGITQSPKYLFRKEGQNVTLSCEQNLNHDAMYWYRQDPGQGLRLIYYSQIVNDFQKGDIAEGYSVSREKKESFPLTVTSAQKNPTAFYLCASSMSYSGKGEKLFFGSGTQLSVL.

The rearrangement uses TRBV30 and TRBJ2-7, with D possibly being TRBD2 (5 bases). The V end was cut by 3 bases, the J end by 2 bases, with 8 bases between. The CDR3 spans 12 residues. The germline V gene encodes CDR1 GTSNPN and CDR2 SVGIG (reference sequence). As DNA, the CDR3 is TGTGCCTGGAGGGTGCGGGCCTACGAGCAGTACTTC. The encoded protein is CAWRVRAYEQYF.

The genes are TRBV15 and TRBJ2-2; weak D call: TRBD2 (6 bases). The length of the CDR3 is 15 residues. The ends were cut back, 0 bases at V and 5 bases at J, with 10 bases in the middle. The germline V gene has CDR1 LNHNV and CDR2 YYDKDF (reference sequence). CDR3 DNA sequence: TGTGCCACCAGCAGAGAAAGGGACTTGACCGGGGAGCTGTTTTTT. This encodes CATSRERDLTGELFF. Based on the CDR3 plus reference TRBV15 and TRBJ2-2, the full variable domain is DAMVIQNPRYQVTQFGKPVTLSCSQTLNHNVMYWYQQKSSQAPKLLFHYYDKDFNNEADTPDNFQSRRPNTSFCFLDIRSPGLGDTAMYLCATSRERDLTGELFFGEGSRLTVL.

This clone was recorded a few times. The gene calls are TRBV5-4 and TRBJ2-3; TRBD1 agrees at 7 bases. The CDR3 has 15 amino acids. Germline assignment: CDR1 SGHNT and CDR2 YYREEE (reference sequence). The J segment lost 5 bases and the V segment lost 5 bases, leaving 11 bases of the junction unmatched. The CDR3 bases are TGTGCCAGCAGGAACAGGGGATTGGAGGAAGATACGCAGTATTTT. It encodes CASRNRGLEEDTQYF. Based on the CDR3 plus reference TRBV5-4 and TRBJ2-3, the full variable domain is ETGVTQSPTHLIKTRGQQVTLRCSSQSGHNTVSWYQQALGQGPQFIFQYYREEENGRGNFPPRFSGLQFPNYSSELNVNALELDDSALYLCASRNRGLEEDTQYFGPGTRLTVL.

CDR3 loop: CASSDRGNYGYTF. In nucleotides, the CDR3 is TGTGCCAGTAGTGACAGGGGTAACTATGGCTACACCTTC. This chain links TRBV19 with TRBJ1-2; TRBD1 agrees at 8 bases. Germline lookup yields CDR1 LNHDA and CDR2 SQIVND (reference sequence). Trimming removed 5 bases from V and 1 base from J; junction bases left unmatched: 0. The CDR3 loop spans 13 amino acids.

The chain carries TRBV5-1 and TRBJ2-3; 10 bases map to TRBD1. The junction had 6 bases not matched to a gene; V was cut back by 0 bases and J by 5 bases. Germline V CDR1 and CDR2: SGHRS, YFSETQ. The CDR3 has 16 amino acids. DNA of the CDR3: TGCGCCAGCAGCTTGGGACAGGGGGCTGGTGGAGATACGCAGTATTTT. It encodes CASSLGQGAGGDTQYF.